This TCR beta chain was obtained from a study of T cell responses to AZD1222 COVID-19 vaccine. Study-level points and caveats: Dominant CD4 TCR responses targeted spike regions 160-218 and 743-854. Just a handful of AZD1222 recipients tested seropositive at baseline. Unmutated variant regions are reportedly targeted by nearly half of spike-specific TCRs.

The protocol was immunoSEQ multiplex PCR, while the TCRdb copy is restricted to in-frame clones and leaves out a portion. The sample yields approximately 180,000 clones, approximately 90% seen once. On this clone itself: Its antigen remains unidentified.

The receptor's source is an adult in good health. The sample in question was peripheral blood, obtained on day 0 of AZD1222 vaccination.

DNA of the CDR3: TGCGCCAGCAGCTTGATTACAGGGCGGGACACTGAAGCTTTCTTT. Amino acids: CASSLITGRDTEAFF. The chain employs TRBV5-1 and TRBJ1-1; D is possibly TRBD1 (6 bases). CDR1 and CDR2 from the germline V gene are SGHRS and YFSETQ. Trimming stripped 1 base from V and 3 bases from J, with 13 bases between. This CDR3 is built from 15 residues.